This entry describes one T cell receptor (beta chain). Its target is not known. These data come from a study of T cell responses to AZD1222 COVID-19 vaccine. Profiling relied on immunoSEQ multiplex PCR, and the TCRdb table lists in-frame clones only, not all of them. The repertoire holds around 160,000 clones, with more than 75% as singletons. General observations from the study: Just five to seven people given AZD1222 tested seropositive at baseline. Most donors were white British, females outnumbered males, and clonal diversity was possibly underestimated. No repertoire was sampled before or during the peak T cell response, only after it.

Germline V gives CDR1 SGHRS, CDR2 YFSETQ. J was trimmed by 7 bases and V by 3 bases; bases with no gene match: 8. CDR3 size: 16 residues. J is TRBJ1-6 and V is TRBV5-1; the match to TRBD1 covers 9 bases. The source material was peripheral blood, sampled on day 0 of MenACWY control vaccination. The origin of this receptor is an adult in good health. The CDR3 nucleotides are TGCGCCAGCAGCTCGACGTCTGGACAGGGGAATTCACCCCTCCACTTT. Encoded protein: CASSSTSGQGNSPLHF.